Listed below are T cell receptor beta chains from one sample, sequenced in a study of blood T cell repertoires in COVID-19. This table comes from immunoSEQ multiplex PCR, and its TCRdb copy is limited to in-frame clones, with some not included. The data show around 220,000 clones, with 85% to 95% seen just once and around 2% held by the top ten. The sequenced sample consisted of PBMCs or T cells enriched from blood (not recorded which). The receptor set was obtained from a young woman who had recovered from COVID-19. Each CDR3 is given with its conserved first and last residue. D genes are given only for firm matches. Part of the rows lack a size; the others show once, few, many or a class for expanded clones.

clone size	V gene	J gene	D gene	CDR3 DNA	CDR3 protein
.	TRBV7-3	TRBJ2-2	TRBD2	TGTGCCAGCAGCCACAGTAGCGGGAGACAGGGAACCGGGGAGCTGTTTTTT	CASSHSSGRQGTGELFF
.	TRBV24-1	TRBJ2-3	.	TGTGCCACCAGTGAACCGGGGGGCCCCAGCACAGATACGCAGTATTTT	CATSEPGGPSTDTQYF
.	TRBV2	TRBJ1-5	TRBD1	TGTGCCAGCAGAAACGGACAGGGCGGCAATCAGCCCCAGCATTTT	CASRNGQGGNQPQHF
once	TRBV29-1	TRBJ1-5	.	TGCAGCGTTGGGCGAGGCCTCAATCAGCCCCAGCATTTT	CSVGRGLNQPQHF
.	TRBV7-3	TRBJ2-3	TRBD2	TGTGCCAGCAGCTCGGGACTAGCGGCCACAGATACGCAGTATTTT	CASSSGLAATDTQYF
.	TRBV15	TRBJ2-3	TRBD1	TGTGCCACCAGCAGGGACAGGGCCAGCACAGATACGCAGTATTTT	CATSRDRASTDTQYF
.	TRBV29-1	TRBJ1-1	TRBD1	TGCAGCGTTGGACGTGGGACAGGCAACACTGAAGCTTTCTTT	CSVGRGTGNTEAFF
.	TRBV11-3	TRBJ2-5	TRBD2	TGTGCCAGCAGCTTAGATTTTACTAGCGGGGTCCAAGAGACCCAGTACTTC	CASSLDFTSGVQETQYF
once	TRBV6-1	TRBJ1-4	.	TGTGCCAGCAGTTTCGGGGCAACTAATGAAAAACTGTTTTTT	CASSFGATNEKLFF
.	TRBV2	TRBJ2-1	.	TGTGCCAGCCGCGGTAATGAGCAGTTCTTC	CASRGNEQFF
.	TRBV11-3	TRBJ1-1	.	TGTGCCAGCAGCTCCTTGGACAGTGGCACTGAAGCTTTCTTT	CASSSLDSGTEAFF
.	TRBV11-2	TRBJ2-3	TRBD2	TGTGCCAGCAGCCTGACTAGCGGGTTTACAGATACGCAGTATTTT	CASSLTSGFTDTQYF
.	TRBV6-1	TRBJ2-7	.	TGTGCCAGCAGTGAACCCAACTTTGCGGTCTCCTACGAGCAGTACTTC	CASSEPNFAVSYEQYF
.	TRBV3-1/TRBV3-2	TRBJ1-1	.	TGTGCCAGCAGTCTTCGGACAGCTAACACTGAAGCTTTCTTT	CASSLRTANTEAFF
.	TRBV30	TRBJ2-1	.	TGTGCCTGGTGTAGTGGCGGGGAGAACGCTCAACAGAGGTACAATGAGCAGTTCTTC	CAWCSGGENAQQRYNEQFF
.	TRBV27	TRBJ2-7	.	TGTGCCAGCAGGAAGGGGTACAGGGAGAACTCCTACGAGCAGTACTTC	CASRKGYRENSYEQYF
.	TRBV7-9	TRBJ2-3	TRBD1	TGTGCCAGCAGCGGACAGGGGTTGGATACGCAGTATTTT	CASSGQGLDTQYF
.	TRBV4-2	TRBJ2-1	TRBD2	TGTGCCAGCAGCCAAGGAAGTCGTGGGGCTAGCGGCTACAATGAGCAGTTCTTC	CASSQGSRGASGYNEQFF
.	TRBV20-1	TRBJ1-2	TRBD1	TGCAGTGCTAGTATCCAGGGGGCGAACTATGGCTACACCTTC	CSASIQGANYGYTF
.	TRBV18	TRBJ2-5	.	TGTGCCAGCTCACCTAGTTTGTCCCAAGAGACCCAGTACTTC	CASSPSLSQETQYF
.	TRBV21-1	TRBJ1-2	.	TGCACGCCGGTGGTCCAAAGGACCGGGGGGAACTATGGCTACACCTTC	CTPVVQRTGGNYGYTF
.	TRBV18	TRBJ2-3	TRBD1	TGTGCCAGCTCACCCCTAATGAGACAGGGGAGTAGGTCTACAGATACGCAGTATTTT	CASSPLMRQGSRSTDTQYF
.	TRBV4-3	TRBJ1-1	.	TGCGCCAGCAGCCAAGACGTCTTCTCTGAAGCTTTCTTT	CASSQDVFSEAFF
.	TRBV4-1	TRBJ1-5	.	TGCGCCAGCAGCCAAGATTTGGGCCCAGGGCAGCCCCAGCATTTT	CASSQDLGPGQPQHF
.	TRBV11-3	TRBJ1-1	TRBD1	TGTGCCAGCGGGAGGACAGGGAACACTGAAGCTTTCTTT	CASGRTGNTEAFF
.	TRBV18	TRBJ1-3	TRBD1	TGTGCCAGCTCACCACCGGGACAGGGGATATATTTT	CASSPPGQGIYF
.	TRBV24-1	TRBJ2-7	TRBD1	TGTGCCACCAGTGATTTGAGGGGGCACGCTCAAAATTCGCTCCTAGACGAGCAGTACTTC	CATSDLRGHAQNSLLDEQYF
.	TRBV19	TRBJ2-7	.	TGTGCCAGTAGTCAGGTAGCGGTTAGCTCCTACGAGCAGTACTTC	CASSQVAVSSYEQYF
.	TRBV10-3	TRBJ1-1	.	TGTGCCATCGGCCATAGCCCGAGGACTGAAGCTTTCTTT	CAIGHSPRTEAFF
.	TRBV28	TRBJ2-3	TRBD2	TGTGCCAGCACCCGAGGGGCTAGCGGGTCAGATACGCAGTATTTT	CASTRGASGSDTQYF
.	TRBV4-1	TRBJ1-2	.	TGCGCCAGCAGCCCCCCCCTGGAGTTCTATGGCTACACCTTC	CASSPPLEFYGYTF
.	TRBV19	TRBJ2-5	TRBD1	TGTGCCAGTAGTGCCCCCGGGACAGGGGAGGAGACCCAGTACTTC	CASSAPGTGEETQYF
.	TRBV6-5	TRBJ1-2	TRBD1	TGTGCCAGCAGTCCGAGGACAGGGGTAGGCTACACCTTC	CASSPRTGVGYTF
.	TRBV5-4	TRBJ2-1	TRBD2	TGTGCCAGCAGCTCCTCATTAGCGGGGGGGCGCTACAATGAGCAGTTCTTC	CASSSSLAGGRYNEQFF
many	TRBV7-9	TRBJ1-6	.	TGTGCCAGCAGCTTAAATAATCGGTCACCCCTCCACTTT	CASSLNNRSPLHF
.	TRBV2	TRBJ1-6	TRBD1	TGTGCCAGCTACAGGGGGCGAAATTCACCCCTCCACTTT	CASYRGRNSPLHF
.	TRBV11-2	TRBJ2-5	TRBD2	TGTGCCAGCAGCGATGAGGTAGCGGGGGGGCCTCGAGAGACCCAGTACTTC	CASSDEVAGGPRETQYF
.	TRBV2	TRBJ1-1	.	TGTGCCAGCAGTTCCCAGGGGAACACTGAAGCTTTCTTT	CASSSQGNTEAFF
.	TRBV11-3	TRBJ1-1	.	TGTGCCAGCAGCTTCCTAGGGGCGAACACTGAAGCTTTCTTT	CASSFLGANTEAFF
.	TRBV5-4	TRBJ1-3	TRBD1	TGTGCCAGCAGCCAGGACAGGGAATACACCATATATTTT	CASSQDREYTIYF
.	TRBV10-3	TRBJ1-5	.	TGTGCCACTAAGGAGGGATCGGGCAATCAGCCCCAGCATTTT	CATKEGSGNQPQHF
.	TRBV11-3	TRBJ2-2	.	TGTGCCAGCAGCTTAGTCCCTAAGTACACCGGGGAGCTGTTTTTT	CASSLVPKYTGELFF
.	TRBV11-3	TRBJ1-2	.	TGTGCCAGCAGCTTGGCAGGGGCCAGGAGTGGCTACACCTTC	CASSLAGARSGYTF
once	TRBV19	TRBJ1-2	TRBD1	TGTGCCAGTAGCCGGACAGGGGGCGGATCTAACTATGGCTACACCTTC	CASSRTGGGSNYGYTF
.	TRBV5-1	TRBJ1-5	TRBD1	TGCGCCAGCAGCTGGACAGGGGATAGCAATCAGCCCCAGCATTTT	CASSWTGDSNQPQHF
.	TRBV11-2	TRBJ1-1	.	TGTGCCAGCAGCTTGGGTGCCCAGGGGATTTACACTGAAGCTTTCTTT	CASSLGAQGIYTEAFF
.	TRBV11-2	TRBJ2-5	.	TGTGCCAGCAGCTTAGATATCCGTTCGCAAGAGACCCAGTACTTC	CASSLDIRSQETQYF
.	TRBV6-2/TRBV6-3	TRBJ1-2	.	TGTGCCAGCAGTTTGGCCCATGGCTACACCTTC	CASSLAHGYTF
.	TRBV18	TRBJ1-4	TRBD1	TGTGCCAGCTCATCCACAGGGGCGGAAAAACTGTTTTTT	CASSSTGAEKLFF
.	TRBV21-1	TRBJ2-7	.	TGTGCCAGCAGCAAACTTCTCCGGGAGGCAGTCTACGAGCAGTACTTC	CASSKLLREAVYEQYF